Below, one T cell receptor beta chain is given with its context. Germline CDR1 and CDR2: LNHNV and YYDKDF (reference sequence). The CDR3 spans 17 residues. V trimming: 5 bases; J trimming: 4 bases; junction bases outside the gene matches: 10. Use of 60 Vbeta and 13 Jbeta primers characterized the PCR. Sequencing used immunoSEQ multiplex PCR; TCRdb keeps in-frame clones, though not all of them. The sample includes about 140,000 clones, 79% seen only once; the top ten take 2.5% to 3.5%. The sample belongs to a study of cytomegalovirus exposure and HLA in healthy donors. The sequence derives from a female donor in good health and CMV-seronegative. The sample taken for sequencing was PBMCs. The gene calls are TRBV15 and TRBJ1-5, with 11 bases identical to TRBD1. The CDR3 here is CATSPHTGTGGNQPQHF. As DNA, the CDR3 is TGTGCCACCAGCCCCCACACCGGGACAGGGGGTAATCAGCCCCAGCATTTT.